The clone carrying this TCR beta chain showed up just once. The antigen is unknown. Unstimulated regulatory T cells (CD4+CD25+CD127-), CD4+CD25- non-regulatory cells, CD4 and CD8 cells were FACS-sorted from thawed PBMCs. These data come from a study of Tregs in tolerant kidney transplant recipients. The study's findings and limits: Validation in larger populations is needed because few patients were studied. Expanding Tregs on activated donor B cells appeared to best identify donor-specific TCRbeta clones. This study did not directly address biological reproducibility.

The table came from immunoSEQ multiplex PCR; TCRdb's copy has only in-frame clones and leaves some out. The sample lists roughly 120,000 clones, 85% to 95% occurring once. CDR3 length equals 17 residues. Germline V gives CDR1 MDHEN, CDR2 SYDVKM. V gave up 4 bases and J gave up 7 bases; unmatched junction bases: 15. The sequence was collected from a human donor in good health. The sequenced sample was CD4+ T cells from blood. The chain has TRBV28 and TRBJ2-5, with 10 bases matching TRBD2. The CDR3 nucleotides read TGTGCCAGCAGTTCGCCTAGGCTAGCGGGAGTGCCTGGGACCCAGTACTTC. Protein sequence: CASSSPRLAGVPGTQYF.